The 3 T cell receptor beta chains listed next were all sequenced from one sample in a study of blood T cell repertoires in COVID-19. The protocol was immunoSEQ multiplex PCR, while the TCRdb copy is restricted to in-frame clones and leaves out a portion. The sample has some 170,000 clones, roughly 84% seen once. The specimen sequenced was peripheral blood. All receptors derive from a woman aged 80 or older with active or convalescent COVID-19.

The V call is TRBV27, the J call TRBJ1-5, with TRBD1 matching over 7 bases. From germline, CDR1 is MNHEY and CDR2 SMNVEV (reference sequence). The CDR3 loop spans 15 amino acids. V lost 6 bases and J lost 3; bases outside the gene matches: 8. The CDR3 is CASRQGTEHNQPQHF. The CDR3 coding sequence is TGTGCCAGCAGACAAGGGACAGAGCACAATCAGCCCCAGCATTTT.

This rearrangement joins TRBV18 to TRBJ1-1; D is perhaps TRBD1 (5 bases). The ends were cut back, 6 bases at V and 1 base at J, with 9 bases in the middle. This CDR3 has 13 residues. Germline assignment: CDR1 KGHSH and CDR2 LQKENI. As DNA, the CDR3 is TGTGCCAGCTCGCGTGACAGGAACACTGAAGCTTTCTTT. Translating gives CASSRDRNTEAFF.

This chain uses TRBV6-1 with TRBJ1-5; D remains unclear. The germline CDR1 and CDR2 sequences are MNHNS and SASEGT. CDR3 length: 16 residues. V shed 2 bases and J shed 3 bases, with 14 bases lying between them. The CDR3: CASSETEFALNQPQHF. As DNA, the CDR3 is TGTGCCAGCAGTGAAACCGAGTTTGCCCTCAATCAGCCCCAGCATTTT.